This T cell receptor beta chain was captured by sequencing in a study of T cell responses to AZD1222 COVID-19 vaccine. Study summary: The analysis combined second doses at about 4 or about 12 weeks. Findings of the study overall: The reported proportion of spike-specific TCRs targeting unmutated variant regions was nearly half. Breadth and depth of Spike-specific TCRs rose after two AZD1222 doses.

Measured with immunoSEQ multiplex PCR; TCRdb has only the in-frame clones, and not every one. The table records fewer than 200,000 clones, 85% to 95% of them present only once. As concerns this clone: Its antigen is unknown.

The CDR3 sequence is 15 residues long. The ends were cut back, 1 base at V and 7 bases at J, with 14 bases in the middle. From germline, CDR1 is LGHNA and CDR2 YNFKEQ. This clonotype was obtained from an adult in good health. The chain links TRBV4-2 to TRBJ2-1, with D tentatively TRBD2 (8 bases). Source: peripheral blood, taken on day 0 of AZD1222 vaccination. Here the CDR3 DNA reads TGTGCCAGCAGCCAAGGGACTAGCAGGGGGAATGAGCAGTTCTTC. Amino acid sequence: CASSQGTSRGNEQFF.